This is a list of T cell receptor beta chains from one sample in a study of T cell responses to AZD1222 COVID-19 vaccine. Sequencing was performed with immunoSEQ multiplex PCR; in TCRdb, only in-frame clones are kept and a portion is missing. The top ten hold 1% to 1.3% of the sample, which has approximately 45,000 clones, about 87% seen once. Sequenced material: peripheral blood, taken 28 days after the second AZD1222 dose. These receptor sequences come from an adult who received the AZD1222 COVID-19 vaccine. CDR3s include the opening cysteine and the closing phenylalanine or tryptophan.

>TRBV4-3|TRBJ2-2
CASSRRAAGENTGELFF
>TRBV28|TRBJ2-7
CASRPGGSNYEQYF
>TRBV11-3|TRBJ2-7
CASSSGTGAYEQYF
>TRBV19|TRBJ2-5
CASSIPGTGEETQYF
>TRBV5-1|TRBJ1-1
CAGSTEPNTEAFF
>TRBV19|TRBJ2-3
CASGGSGRTDTQYF
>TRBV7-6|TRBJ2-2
CASSLTGTENTGELFF
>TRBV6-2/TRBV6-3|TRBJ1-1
CASSRGTEAFF
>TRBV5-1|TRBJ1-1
CASSRGLNTEAFF
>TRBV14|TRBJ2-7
CASSPGGGTYEQYF
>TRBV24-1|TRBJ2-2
CATSDPPGELFF
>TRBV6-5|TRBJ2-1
CASRPLAGGGNEQFF
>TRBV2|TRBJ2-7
CASSEYNGAYEQYF
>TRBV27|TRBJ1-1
CASSSLDRGSEAFF
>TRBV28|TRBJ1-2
CASSLLQGDGYTF
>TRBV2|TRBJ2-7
CASSEPQATSGPGRETNYEQYF
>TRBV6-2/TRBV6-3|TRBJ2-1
CASSRLVPGYNEQFF
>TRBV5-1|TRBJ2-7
CASSLLGIHEQYF
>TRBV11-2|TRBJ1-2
CASSRQGSNYGYTF
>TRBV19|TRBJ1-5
CASSMTGGNNQPQHF
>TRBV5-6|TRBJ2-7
CASSSGRWDEQYF
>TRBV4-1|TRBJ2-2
CASSQPWDTGELFF
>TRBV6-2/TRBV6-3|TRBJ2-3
CASSYSPASGDFTDTQYF
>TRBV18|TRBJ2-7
CASSPAGLAGAYEQYF
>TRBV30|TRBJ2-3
CAWRGSSDTQYF